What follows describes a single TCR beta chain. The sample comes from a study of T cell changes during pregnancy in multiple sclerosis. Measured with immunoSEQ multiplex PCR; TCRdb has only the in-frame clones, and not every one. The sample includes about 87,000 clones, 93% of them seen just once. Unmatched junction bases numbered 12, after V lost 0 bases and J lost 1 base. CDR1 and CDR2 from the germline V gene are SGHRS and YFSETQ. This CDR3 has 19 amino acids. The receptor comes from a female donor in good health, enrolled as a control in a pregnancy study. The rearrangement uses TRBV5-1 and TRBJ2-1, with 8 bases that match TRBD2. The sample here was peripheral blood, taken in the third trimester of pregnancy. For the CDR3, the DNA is TGCGCCAGCAGCTTGGGACTCAGGGCTAGCGGGTATTCCTACAATGAGCAGTTCTTC. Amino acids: CASSLGLRASGYSYNEQFF.